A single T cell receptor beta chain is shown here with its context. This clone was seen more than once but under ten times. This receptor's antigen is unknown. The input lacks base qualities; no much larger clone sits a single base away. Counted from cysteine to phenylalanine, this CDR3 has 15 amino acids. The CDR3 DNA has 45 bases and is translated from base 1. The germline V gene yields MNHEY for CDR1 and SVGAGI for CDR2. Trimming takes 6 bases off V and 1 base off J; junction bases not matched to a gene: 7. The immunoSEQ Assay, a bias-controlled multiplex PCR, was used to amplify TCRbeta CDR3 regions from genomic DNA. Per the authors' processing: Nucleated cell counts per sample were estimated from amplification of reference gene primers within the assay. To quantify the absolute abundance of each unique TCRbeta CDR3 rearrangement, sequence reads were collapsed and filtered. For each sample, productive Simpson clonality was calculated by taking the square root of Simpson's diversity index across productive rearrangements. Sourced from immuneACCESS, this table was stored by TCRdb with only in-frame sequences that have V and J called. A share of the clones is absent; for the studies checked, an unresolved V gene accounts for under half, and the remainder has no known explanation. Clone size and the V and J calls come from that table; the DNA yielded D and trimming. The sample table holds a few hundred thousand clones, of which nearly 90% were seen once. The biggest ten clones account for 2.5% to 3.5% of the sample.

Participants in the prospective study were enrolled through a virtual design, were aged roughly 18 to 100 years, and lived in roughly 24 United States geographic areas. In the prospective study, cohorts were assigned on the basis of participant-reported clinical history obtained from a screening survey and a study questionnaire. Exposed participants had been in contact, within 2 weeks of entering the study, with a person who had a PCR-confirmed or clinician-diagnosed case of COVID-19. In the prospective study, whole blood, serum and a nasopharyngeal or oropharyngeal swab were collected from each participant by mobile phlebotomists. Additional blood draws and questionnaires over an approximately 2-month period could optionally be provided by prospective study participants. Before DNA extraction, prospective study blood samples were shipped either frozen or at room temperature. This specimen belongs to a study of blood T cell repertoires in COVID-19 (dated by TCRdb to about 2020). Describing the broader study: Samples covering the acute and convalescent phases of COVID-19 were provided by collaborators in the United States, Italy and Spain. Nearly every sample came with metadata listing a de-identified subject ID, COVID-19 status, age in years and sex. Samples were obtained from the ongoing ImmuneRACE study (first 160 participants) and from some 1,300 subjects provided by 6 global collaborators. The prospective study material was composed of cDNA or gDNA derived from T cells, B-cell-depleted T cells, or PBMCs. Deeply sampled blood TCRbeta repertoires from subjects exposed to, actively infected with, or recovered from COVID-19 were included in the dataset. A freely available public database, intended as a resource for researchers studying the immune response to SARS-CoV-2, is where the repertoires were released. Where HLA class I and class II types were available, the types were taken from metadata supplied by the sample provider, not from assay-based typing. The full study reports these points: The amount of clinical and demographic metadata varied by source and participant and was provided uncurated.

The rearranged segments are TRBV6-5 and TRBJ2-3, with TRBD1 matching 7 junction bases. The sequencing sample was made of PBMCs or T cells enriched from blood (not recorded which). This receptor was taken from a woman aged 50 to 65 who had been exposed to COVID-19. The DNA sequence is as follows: TGTGCCAGCAGATCAGGACAGGCCCGCACAGATACGCAGTATTTT. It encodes CASRSGQARTDTQYF.